This T cell receptor (beta chain) was profiled in a study of cytomegalovirus exposure and HLA in healthy donors. Study as a whole: There were a few hundred genotyped donors. Of these, roughly 80% fell in the genetic ancestry cluster associated with self-reported Caucasian donors.

The trim removed 5 bases at V and 4 bases at J, leaving 7 bases unmatched. The CDR3 totals 15 residues. Per germline, CDR1 MNHEY and CDR2 SMNVEV (reference sequence). With 60 Vbeta and 13 Jbeta primers, the PCR was carried out. Per the authors' pipeline: An analysis that came later counted 80 million or so unique TCR beta chains, approximately 11 million shared. Clones were read by immunoSEQ multiplex PCR, and TCRdb kept only the in-frame ones, dropping some. V, J and clone size were drawn from that table, and D and trimming were deduced from the DNA. The sample holds 150,000 to 200,000 clones, roughly 84% seen once.

Sequencing was done on a sample of PBMCs. The TCR was taken from a man aged 18 to 30 in good health and CMV-seronegative. The rearrangement joins TRBV27 to TRBJ2-3; 9 bases map to TRBD1. The CDR3 loop reads CASSPGTGHPDTQYF. The CDR3 DNA reads as TGTGCCAGCAGTCCAGGGACAGGGCATCCAGATACGCAGTATTTT.